The next 10 T cell receptor beta chains were all read from a single sample in a study of T cells in Graves' hyperthyroidism and ophthalmopathy. The TCR beta CDR3 regions underwent amplification using RNA transcripts as the source. First-round RT-PCR targeting the TCR CDR3 was performed with the HTBI primer set. One entry per CDR3 protein, called by TCRdb with MiXCR from the multiplex PCR reads. The sample comprises around 450,000 distinct CDR3 sequences, less than 20% of which are singletons, and approximately 7.5% rests with the top ten. Sequencing used blood. The receptor set was obtained from a woman aged 18-29 years with Graves' hyperthyroidism.

This clonotype was counted many times. The chain uses TRBV11-2 and TRBJ1-1; no reliable D call. V lost 1 base to trimming and J lost 10 bases, with 4 bases between them. The germline V gene encodes CDR1 SGHAT and CDR2 FQNNGV. The CDR3 has 10 amino acids. CDR3 DNA sequence: TGTGCCAGCAGCTTAGGTGTAGCTTTCTTT. This codes for CASSLGVAFF.

The table lists this clonotype with many counts. The chain has TRBV12-3 or TRBV12-4 and TRBJ2-7, with D possibly matching TRBD2 (5 bases). Trimming stripped 1 base from V and 7 bases from J, with 5 bases between. The CDR3 sequence is 11 residues long. CDR3 region: CASSLGEEQYF. Here the CDR3 DNA reads TGTGCCAGCAGTTTAGGGGAGGAGCAGTACTTC.

This clonotype was seen many times. The rearrangement links TRBV20-1 to TRBJ2-1, with no clear D. CDR3 length equals 15 residues. The germline V gene has CDR1 DFQATT and CDR2 SNEGSKA (reference sequence). V was shortened by 5 bases and J by 6 bases, with 20 bases between the two germline ends. DNA for the CDR3: TGCAGTGCTGCGCCCACCCCGGGCCACGGCAATGAGCAGTTCTTC. This sequence encodes CSAAPTPGHGNEQFF.

This clonotype was recorded many times. The rearrangement joins TRBV20-1 to TRBJ2-1; either TRBD1 or TRBD2 may fit D (5 bases each). CDR3 length: 17 residues. Trimming shortened V by 0 bases and J by 0 bases, and 15 bases separated the two germline ends. Germline CDR1 is DFQATT and CDR2 is SNEGSKA (reference sequence). CDR3 in DNA: TGCAGTGCTAGAGATCGGGGACCCACGAGCTCCTACAATGAGCAGTTCTTC. Translating it yields CSARDRGPTSSYNEQFF.

The genes are TRBV24-1 and TRBJ2-2, with D perhaps assigned TRBD1 or TRBD2 (6 bases each). The V gene's germline CDR1 is KGHDR and CDR2 SFDVKD. The V gene lost 5 bases and the J gene lost 3 bases, with 15 bases spanning the gap. CDR3 size: 16 residues. The CDR3 sequence is CATSGPRGADTGELFF. The CDR3 bases are TGTGCCACCAGTGGTCCGAGGGGGGCCGACACCGGGGAGCTGTTTTTT.

This clonotype was found many times. This chain uses TRBV6-6 with TRBJ2-2; D may be TRBD2 (6 bases). V dropped 2 bases and J dropped 5 bases, with 6 bases sitting between them. CDR1 is MNHNY and CDR2 is SVGAGI in the germline V gene (reference sequence). The CDR3 loop spans 13 amino acids. In DNA form, the CDR3 reads TGTGCCAGCAGTTACGGGGGGACCGGGGAGCTGTTTTTT. Translated: CASSYGGTGELFF.

The chain recombines TRBV19 with TRBJ1-1; D unresolved. Germline CDR1 LNHDA, CDR2 SQIVND (reference sequence). The V end was cut by 1 base, the J end by 6 bases, with 12 bases between. The CDR3 is 14 residues long. This CDR3 is CASSIVSGGPEAFF. The CDR3 DNA reads as TGTGCCAGTAGTATAGTTTCCGGTGGTCCTGAAGCTTTCTTT.

This clonotype came up many times. The chain combines TRBV2 with TRBJ2-5, with a tentative D call TRBD1 (5 bases). Germline values: CDR1 SNHLY, CDR2 FYNNEI. Trimming shortened V by 7 bases and J by 2 bases, and 11 bases separated the two germline ends. CDR3 length: 13 amino acids. DNA for the CDR3: TGTGCCAGCAATAAGGGGATACAAGAGACCCAGTACTTC. This translates into CASNKGIQETQYF.

This clonotype was found many times. The rearrangement joins TRBV2 to TRBJ2-1; D may be TRBD2 (7 bases). The V gene's germline CDR1 is SNHLY and CDR2 FYNNEI. The V and J ends lost 11 bases and 2 bases respectively, with 16 bases between them. This CDR3 comprises 14 residues. The CDR3 loop reads CAVNRGATYNEQFF. The CDR3, as DNA: TGTGCCGTCAATCGGGGGGCCACCTACAATGAGCAGTTCTTC. Filled out from reference TRBV2 and TRBJ2-1, the complete variable domain reads EPEVTQTPSHQVTQMGQEVILRCVPISNHLYFYWYRQILGQKVEFLVSFYNNEISEKSEIFDDQFSVERPDGSNFTLKIRSTKLEDSAMYFCAVNRGATYNEQFFGPGTRLTVL.

This clonotype was counted ten times or more. The chain combines TRBV20-1 with TRBJ2-7; D unresolved. The CDR3 has 10 residues. Trimming removed 4 bases at V and 7 bases at J, with 8 bases between. The germline CDR1 and CDR2 sequences are DFQATT and SNEGSKA (reference sequence). In DNA, the CDR3 is TGCAGTGCTAAGTCTAGAGAGCAGTACTTC. Encoded protein: CSAKSREQYF.